This TCR beta chain was sequenced for a study of shared clonotypes between healthy human individuals. Sequencing used immunoSEQ multiplex PCR; TCRdb keeps in-frame clones, though not all of them. The data contain around 2.5 million clones, roughly 93% of them seen just once; the ten biggest clones take up roughly 0.36%. Nashville, Tennessee was home to all donors, who were Caucasian adults. This clone was observed a single time. The sequence was obtained from a man between 18 and 29 years old in good health. Some clones in this sample may be carry-over from other donors' samples. The specimen sequenced was naive CD4+ T cells from PBMCs. As for subset: CD45RA+ positively selected.

CDR3 protein: CASSPPHRVKPSGNTIYF. The CDR3 DNA reads TGTGCCAGCTCACCCCCCCACAGGGTAAAGCCTTCTGGAAACACCATATATTTT. V and J are TRBV18 and TRBJ1-3, with D possibly TRBD1 on 6 matching bases. This CDR3 spans 18 amino acids. Germline V lookup: CDR1 KGHSH, CDR2 LQKENI. The V gene lost 3 bases and the J gene lost 1 base, with 19 bases spanning the gap.